This record covers a single TCR beta chain. Antigen specificity is unknown. This table comes from immunoSEQ multiplex PCR, and its TCRdb copy is limited to in-frame clones, with some not included. The table shows more than 85,000 clones, with 84% occurring only once. The data originate from a study of T cell responses to AZD1222 COVID-19 vaccine. The V end lost 2 bases, the J end lost 2 bases, and 13 bases lay between the germline ends. Germline CDR1 reads GTSNPN; CDR2 reads SVGIG (reference sequence). The CDR3 runs 14 residues. Study-level results: Two AZD1222 administrations were followed by greater Spike-specific TCR breadth and depth. Baseline seropositivity characterized only 5 to 7 AZD1222 recipients. Females outnumbered males among donors, who were mostly white British; clonal diversity was possibly underestimated. It was only after the peak T cell response that any repertoires were sampled.

V gene TRBV30 combines with J gene TRBJ2-7; a possible D gene is TRBD1 (6 bases). The source of this sequence is an adult who received the AZD1222 COVID-19 vaccine. The sample here was peripheral blood, taken 28 days after the second AZD1222 dose. This CDR3 is CAWSRSGTTYEQYF. The CDR3 coding sequence is TGTGCCTGGAGTCGGTCCGGGACAACCTACGAGCAGTACTTC.